One sample yielded the 21 T cell receptor beta chains listed below, sequenced in a study of cytomegalovirus exposure and HLA in healthy donors (dated by TCRdb to 2016 to 2017). The library relied on the immunoSEQ multiplex PCR assay. The multiplex PCR relied on a mix of 60 forward primers for TCR Vbeta segments and 13 reverse primers for TCR Jbeta segments. TCRdb took this table from immuneACCESS and kept in-frame rearrangements with V and J called. Such tables lack part of the clones; where checked against another copy, unresolved V genes explain under half of the gap, and the rest is unexplained. This sample gives 100,000 to 150,000 clones in total; 60% to 85% of them show up just once. The ten top clones hold around 3.7% of the sample. Input material: PBMCs. The receptors were gathered from a man aged 25-40 years in good health and CMV-seronegative.

The chain links TRBV9 to TRBJ2-2; D uncertain. Looked up from germline, CDR1 is SGDLS and CDR2 is YYNGEE. V was shortened by 0 bases and J by 0 bases, with 6 bases between the two germline ends. This CDR3 contains 15 residues. CDR3 in DNA: TGTGCCAGCAGCGTAGATCAGGCGAACACCGGGGAGCTGTTTTTT. Translated: CASSVDQANTGELFF.

This rearrangement joins TRBV18 to TRBJ1-1; 8 bases map to TRBD1. J gave up 7 bases and V 3 bases, and 10 bases lay outside the gene matches. The CDR3 has 15 amino acids. CDR1 is KGHSH and CDR2 is LQKENI in the germline V gene. CDR3 coding DNA: TGTGCCAGCTCACCCACAGGGGGAACCAGGGGTGAAGCTTTCTTT. Protein product: CASSPTGGTRGEAFF.

This chain uses TRBV30 with TRBJ2-7; D is uncertain. V lost 2 bases and J 2 bases, leaving 4 bases between the germline ends. CDR3 length equals 11 residues. Per the germline V gene, CDR1 is GTSNPN and CDR2 is SVGIG (reference sequence). CDR3 nucleotide sequence: TGTGCCTGGAGTCTAACCTACGAGCAGTACTTC. Translated: CAWSLTYEQYF.

This clone was counted only a few times. The rearrangement links TRBV27 to TRBJ1-5; D is unresolved. V lost 0 bases, J lost 7 bases, and 7 bases lay in between. Germline V lookup: CDR1 MNHEY, CDR2 SMNVEV (reference sequence). This CDR3 has 13 amino acids. This CDR3 reads CASSLSAEQPQHF. In DNA form, the CDR3 reads TGTGCCAGCAGTTTATCGGCCGAACAGCCCCAGCATTTT.

This clone has a single count. This chain joins TRBV2 and TRBJ1-4; 9 bases fit TRBD1. Trimming at V came to 4 bases and at J to 6 bases, leaving 6 bases not matched to a gene. The CDR3 sequence is 15 residues long. Germline assignment: CDR1 SNHLY and CDR2 FYNNEI. The CDR3 DNA follows: TGTGCCAGCAGTGCAGCGGGACAGGGATATGAAAAACTGTTTTTT. Its translation is CASSAAGQGYEKLFF.

The rearrangement uses TRBV28 and TRBJ1-1; the match to TRBD1 covers 7 bases. Germline V gene lookup returns CDR1 MDHEN and CDR2 SYDVKM. Unmatched junction bases numbered 1, after V lost 5 bases and J lost 4 bases. The CDR3 runs to 12 residues. CDR3 in amino acids: CASSRQGTEAFF. CDR3 nucleotides: TGTGCCAGCAGTCGACAGGGCACTGAAGCTTTCTTT.

The genes are TRBV11-3 and TRBJ1-6, with no clear D. Germline CDR1 reads SGHNT; CDR2 reads YENEEA. This CDR3 comprises 13 residues. Trimming cost V 3 bases and J 13 bases, with 13 bases left between them. CDR3 amino acids: CASSFFCPVPLHF. The CDR3 DNA follows: TGTGCCAGCAGCTTTTTCTGTCCGGTCCCCCTCCACTTT.

This chain uses TRBV29-1 with TRBJ1-1; 9 positions agree with TRBD1. The CDR3 loop spans 14 amino acids. Per the germline V gene, CDR1 is SQVTM and CDR2 is ANQGSEA. V lost 5 bases, J lost 7 bases, and 11 bases stayed unmatched. CDR3 protein: CSVLQATGGLEAFF. DNA for the CDR3: TGCAGCGTTCTCCAGGCGACAGGGGGACTTGAAGCTTTCTTT.

This chain connects TRBV28 to TRBJ2-1, with a tentative D call TRBD2 (6 bases). This CDR3 has 15 residues. The V gene lost 5 bases and the J gene lost 4 bases, with 15 bases spanning the gap. Germline CDR1 and CDR2: MDHEN and SYDVKM. Here the CDR3 DNA reads TGTGCCAGCAGTCTGGGGATAGCGGCATACAATGAGCAGTTCTTC. It yields the protein CASSLGIAAYNEQFF.

This clone appeared a few times. The chain carries TRBV28 and TRBJ2-3; 7 bases fit TRBD2. The CDR3 extends over 18 amino acids. V gave up 4 bases and J gave up 0 bases; unmatched junction bases: 13. Per germline, CDR1 MDHEN and CDR2 SYDVKM. DNA for the CDR3: TGTGCCAGCAGTTCTCCGGGACTCCCGGGAGGTAGCACAGATACGCAGTATTTT. Protein sequence: CASSSPGLPGGSTDTQYF.

Of note for this clone: One end of the junction varies from germline; a read error may be responsible. The chain has TRBV19 and TRBJ1-5; TRBD1 might be the D (5 bases). Germline V lookup: CDR1 LNHDA, CDR2 SQIVND (reference sequence). The CDR3 sequence is 14 residues long. CDR3 protein: CASSRDFANRPQHF. The CDR3, as DNA: TGTGCCAGTAGCAGGGACTTTGCGAATCGGCCCCAGCATTTT.

The chain recombines TRBV7-3 with TRBJ2-7; the D gene is possibly TRBD1 (6 bases). The CDR3 totals 16 residues. Per germline, CDR1 SGHTA and CDR2 FQGTGA. V lost 0 bases, J lost 3 bases, and 15 bases lay in between. The chain's CDR3 is CASSLTGQGRLYEQYF. The CDR3 DNA is TGTGCCAGCAGCTTAACGGGGCAGGGGCGACTCTACGAGCAGTACTTC.

The V and J genes are TRBV11-3 and TRBJ1-2; tentatively, D is TRBD1 (5 bases). The CDR3 sequence is 16 residues long. Trimming shortened V by 0 bases and J by 4 bases, and 15 bases separated the two germline ends. Germline values: CDR1 SGHNT, CDR2 YENEEA. CDR3 sequence: CASSLDAGRRVYGYTF. The CDR3 region has the DNA TGTGCCAGCAGCTTAGATGCAGGGCGCCGGGTCTATGGCTACACCTTC.

The chain is built from TRBV6-1 and TRBJ1-2; a weak D match, TRBD1 (5 bases). This CDR3 comprises 13 residues. Germline V lookup: CDR1 MNHNS, CDR2 SASEGT. Trimming shortened V by 1 base and J by 7 bases, and 10 bases separated the two germline ends. The CDR3 DNA follows: TGTGCCAGCAGTGAAGGCGGAACAGGTGGCTACACCTTC. Translating it yields CASSEGGTGGYTF.

This clone appeared once. The CDR3: CSVQGVPEQYF. The DNA for the CDR3 is TGCAGCGTTCAGGGGGTGCCCGAGCAGTACTTC. The genes are TRBV29-1 and TRBJ2-5; 7 bases are a match to TRBD1. The assigned J gene may be wrong: the sequence end matches TRBJ2-7 better. The CDR3 runs 11 residues. From germline, CDR1 is SQVTM and CDR2 ANQGSEA.

This clone came up a few times. One end of the junction is discordant with germline, which a read error may explain. This rearrangement joins TRBV7-7 to TRBJ2-5; tentatively, D is TRBD1 (5 bases). Germline lookup yields CDR1 SSHAT and CDR2 FNYEAQ (reference sequence). This CDR3 is built from 15 residues. Here the CDR3 DNA reads TGTGCTAGCAGCCAAGGTCAGGGCTCCCAAGAGACCCAGTACTTC. Translating it yields CASSQGQGSQETQYF.

The chain combines TRBV6-5 with TRBJ2-7, with TRBD1 matching over 7 bases. Germline assignment: CDR1 MNHEY and CDR2 SVGAGI. J gave up 2 bases and V 0 bases, and 4 bases lay outside the gene matches. The CDR3 contains 15 residues. CDR3 nucleotides: TGTGCCAGCAGTTACTCGAGACAGGGAACCTACGAGCAGTACTTC. It encodes CASSYSRQGTYEQYF.

The V gene is TRBV28, the J gene TRBJ1-1; maybe TRBD1 (5 bases). The CDR3 loop spans 16 amino acids. The germline CDR1 and CDR2 sequences are MDHEN and SYDVKM. Trimming shortened V by 5 bases and J by 0 bases, and 16 bases separated the two germline ends. This CDR3 reads CASSPPQAGLNTEAFF. CDR3 DNA: TGTGCCAGCAGTCCGCCCCAGGCAGGGTTGAACACTGAAGCTTTCTTT.

This sequence joins TRBV6-5 and TRBJ1-1, with 7 bases matching TRBD1. This CDR3 is 12 amino acids long. V shed 7 bases, J shed 6 bases, and the junction held 5 bases outside the gene matches. Germline assignment: CDR1 MNHEY and CDR2 SVGAGI. The CDR3 sequence is CASTDRVAEAFF. The DNA of the CDR3 is TGTGCCAGCACCGACAGGGTAGCTGAAGCTTTCTTT.

The rearrangement joins TRBV6-1 to TRBJ2-7, with 10 nucleotides matching TRBD2. V lost 2 bases to trimming and J lost 6 bases; unmatched junction nucleotides: 7. The CDR3 spans 15 residues. Germline V gene lookup returns CDR1 MNHNS and CDR2 SASEGT. CDR3 sequence: CASSETLAGVVEQYF. Here the CDR3 DNA reads TGTGCCAGCAGTGAAACGCTAGCGGGAGTCGTCGAGCAGTACTTC.

This clone was found once. The V and J genes are TRBV5-3 and TRBJ2-1; 10 bases agree with TRBD2. TRBV5-3 is recorded as an ORF, its role being uncertain. Losses at the gene ends were 5 bases for V and 4 bases for J; bases not matched to a gene: 3. The CDR3 is 14 residues long. The DNA of the CDR3 is TGTGCCAGAAGAGAGGGACTAGCGTACAATGAGCAGTTCTTC. Translating gives CARREGLAYNEQFF.